This TCR beta chain emerged from a study of early T cells in non-severe SARS-CoV-2 infection. Study-level background: Sequencing input comprised bulk RNA from unsorted whole blood; chain pairing was not available.

Tagging with unique molecular identifiers was applied to individual cDNA molecules. TCRdb recomputed calls from the 5' RACE reads with MiXCR, one row per CDR3 protein. This sample yields about 80,000 distinct CDR3 sequences, of which 5% are seen a single time; roughly 7.3% belongs to the top ten. J gave up 5 bases and V 1 base, and 3 bases lay outside the gene matches. CDR1 MGHRA and CDR2 YSYEKL come from the germline V gene. The CDR3 loop spans 15 amino acids. Overall study results and limits: A preference for anti-spike CD8 responses marked VDJdb matching, which missed private and CD4 specificities.

Regarding this clonotype: The target antigen is unknown.

Sequenced material: whole blood, taken at baseline. The sequence came from an adult who was a healthcare worker with PCR-confirmed SARS-CoV-2 infection or an uninfected control (not recorded which). The chain uses TRBV4-1 and TRBJ2-3; 10 positions match TRBD2. The CDR3 DNA sequence: TGCGCCAGCAGCCAAGTAAGACTAGCGGGAGATACGCAGTATTTT. It encodes CASSQVRLAGDTQYF.